These T cell receptor beta chains were read from a single sample in a study of blood T cell repertoires in COVID-19. The table came from immunoSEQ multiplex PCR; TCRdb's copy has only in-frame clones and leaves some out. The table shows roughly 35,000 clones, with around nine tenths occurring only once. The sample taken for sequencing was peripheral blood. These receptors were collected from a man aged 55 to 70 with active COVID-19. The CDR3 runs from the conserved cysteine through the conserved F or W. Fields, in order: clone size, D gene, J gene, V gene, CDR3 length, CDR3 DNA, CDR3 protein. The D gene is left open where the match is weak. A clone size is listed for some rows: how often the clone was seen (once, few, many), or a class if it is expanded.

NA TRBD1 TRBJ2-7 TRBV7-6 15 TGTGCCAGCAGCCTCACCCGGGACAGTTTTTACGAGCAGTACTTC CASSLTRDSFYEQYF
NA NA TRBJ2-3 TRBV27 16 TGTGCCAGCAGTTTCCTGGGCGGGATAGGTACAGATACGCAGTATTTT CASSFLGGIGTDTQYF
NA TRBD2 TRBJ2-3 TRBV14 15 TGTGCCAGCAGTCCGACTAGCGGGAGTACAGATACGCAGTATTTT CASSPTSGSTDTQYF
NA NA TRBJ1-1 TRBV30 14 TGTGCCTGGACCATCCGGGGGGGGGACACTGAAGCTTTCTTT CAWTIRGGDTEAFF
once TRBD1 TRBJ1-4 TRBV18 24 TGTGCCAGCCCGGGGGGAAAAGACAGGGGCAAACAATTCACCAAGTCCCCAACTAATGAAAAACTGTTTTTT CASPGGKDRGKQFTKSPTNEKLFF
NA TRBD1 TRBJ2-3 TRBV6-5 15 TGTGCCAGCAGCCACCCGGGACAGAGCACAGATACGCAGTATTTT CASSHPGQSTDTQYF
NA NA TRBJ1-2 TRBV7-3 13 TGTGCCAGCAGCTCGGGGGGGAACTATGGCTACACCTTC CASSSGGNYGYTF
NA TRBD2 TRBJ2-1 TRBV11-2 17 TGTGCCAGCAGCTTAACCTTAGGGACTAGCGTTTACAATGAGCAGTTCTTC CASSLTLGTSVYNEQFF
NA NA TRBJ1-1 TRBV5-1 14 TGCGCCAGCAGCCCAGGGCTACGAGGAACTGAAGCTTTCTTT CASSPGLRGTEAFF
NA NA TRBJ2-1 TRBV1 16 TGCACCAGCAGCCACTCACCAGCCCAGGGGGTCAATGAGCAGTTCTTC CTSSHSPAQGVNEQFF
NA NA TRBJ1-1 TRBV11-2 14 TGTGCCAGCAGCTTATTTTGGGGAGAGGGTGAAGCTTTCTTT CASSLFWGEGEAFF
NA NA TRBJ2-1 TRBV2 14 TGTGCCAGCGTCGGGGTGGGCTCCTACAATGAGCAGTTCTTC CASVGVGSYNEQFF
NA TRBD1 TRBJ2-7 TRBV4-1 15 TGCGCCAGCAGCCAAGACCCCGGGACAGGGGGTGAGCAGTACTTC CASSQDPGTGGEQYF
NA NA TRBJ1-2 TRBV20-1 11 TGCAGTGCCGCCTTCGGTAAAGGCTACACCTTC CSAAFGKGYTF
NA NA TRBJ1-2 TRBV4-2 13 TGTGCCAGCAGCCCGGAAGGGGACTATGGCTACACCTTC CASSPEGDYGYTF
NA TRBD2 TRBJ2-2 TRBV28 16 TGTGCCAACAGTTTAAGGAGCGGGAGTGATACCGGGGAGCTGTTTTTT CANSLRSGSDTGELFF
NA NA TRBJ2-3 TRBV27 15 TGTGCCAGCAGCTCACTAGGGACTAGCACAGATACGCAGTATTTT CASSSLGTSTDTQYF
few NA TRBJ2-2 TRBV6-5 14 TGTGCCAGCAGTTACTCCACGAACACCGGGGAGCTGTTTTTT CASSYSTNTGELFF
once NA TRBJ2-6 TRBV6-6 16 TGTGCCAGCAGTTACCCCTCTCCCTCTGGGGCCAACGTCCTGACTTTC CASSYPSPSGANVLTF
NA NA TRBJ2-7 TRBV4-2 12 TGTGCCAGCAGCCAGGCCCGGGAATGGGAGTACTTC CASSQAREWEYF
once TRBD2 TRBJ2-1 TRBV7-2 15 TGTGCCAGCAGCTTCTTAGCGGGAGGGCCTAAAGAGCAGTTCTTC CASSFLAGGPKEQFF
once NA TRBJ2-1 TRBV9 15 TGTGCCAGCAGCGTAGGTTTAGTTTCCTACAATGAGCAGTTCTTC CASSVGLVSYNEQFF
NA NA TRBJ1-1 TRBV2 15 TGTGCCAGCCGTGAAGCGGCGGGGGGGGGCACTGAAGCTTTCTTT CASREAAGGGTEAFF
NA NA TRBJ2-1 TRBV14 19 TGTGCCAGCAGCCAAGGTGACATACAACCCACCATCTCCTACAATGAGCAGTTCTTC CASSQGDIQPTISYNEQFF
NA TRBD2 TRBJ2-5 TRBV5-4 17 TGTGCCAGCAGCCCTTCGGAACTAGCGGGATACAGAGAGACCCAGTACTTC CASSPSELAGYRETQYF
NA TRBD1 TRBJ1-5 TRBV5-1 13 TGCGCCAGCAGCCCACAGGGGGAGCAGCCCCAGCATTTT CASSPQGEQPQHF
NA TRBD1 TRBJ2-4 TRBV5-1 17 TGCGCCAGCAGCTTGGATCCTCGCAGGGGGCGTGAGAACATTCAGTACTTC CASSLDPRRGRENIQYF
once TRBD1 TRBJ2-3 TRBV5-1 15 TGCGCCAGCAGCTTGGGGACAGGGGGCACAGATACGCAGTATTTT CASSLGTGGTDTQYF
NA NA TRBJ1-2 TRBV18 16 TGTGCCAGCTCACCACCGGGGCAGCGAACTAACTATGGCTACACCTTC CASSPPGQRTNYGYTF
NA TRBD1 TRBJ1-1 TRBV18 17 TGTGCCAGCTCACCACGAAATATTTTGACAGGGGGCACTGAAGCTTTCTTT CASSPRNILTGGTEAFF
NA NA TRBJ2-7 TRBV6-6 13 TGTGCCAGCAGTTACCAGAACCCCTACGAGCAGTACTTC CASSYQNPYEQYF
NA TRBD1 TRBJ2-7 TRBV28 14 TGTGCCAGCACCTTGAGGCAGGGGGCGGGGGAGCAGTACTTC CASTLRQGAGEQYF
NA NA TRBJ2-2 TRBV5-4 16 TGTGCCAGCAGCACAAGCATCCAGGCAAACACCGGGGAGCTGTTTTTT CASSTSIQANTGELFF
NA NA TRBJ2-7 TRBV27 16 TGTGCCAGCAGAAGTGAGAGAGGAGTCAGGGTGGGGGAGCAGTACTTC CASRSERGVRVGEQYF
NA NA TRBJ1-1 TRBV18 15 TGTGCCAGCTCACCACAGAGGGCGGTGAACACTGAAGCTTTCTTT CASSPQRAVNTEAFF
NA NA TRBJ2-5 TRBV9 15 TGTGCCAGCAGCGTAGATGGCAGCGATCAAGAGACCCAGTACTTC CASSVDGSDQETQYF
NA NA TRBJ1-5 TRBV21-1 14 TGTGCCAGCACCCAGGGAAGGGTCAATCAGCCCCAGCATTTT CASTQGRVNQPQHF
NA TRBD2 TRBJ2-7 TRBV29-1 14 TGCAGCGTGGGGAGGGGTAGCGGGAGGTACGAGCAGTACTTC CSVGRGSGRYEQYF